This T cell receptor beta chain came from a study of tumor T cells in aggressive B-cell lymphoma. Using immunoSEQ multiplex PCR, the repertoire was profiled, and TCRdb retains in-frame clones only, with some absent. The sample carries around 8,400 clones, about 83% recorded once. This clone was seen more than once but under ten times. The TCR was taken from an adult with diffuse large B cell lymphoma. The sample comprised tumor tissue.

CDR3 coding DNA: TGTGCCAGTAATAGTGCGGACTACGAGCAGTACTTC. Encoded protein: CASNSADYEQYF. The chain combines TRBV19 with TRBJ2-7; unclear D gene. V lost 7 bases and J 3 bases, leaving 10 bases between the germline ends. CDR1 LNHDA and CDR2 SQIVND come from the germline V gene (reference sequence). The CDR3 is 12 amino acids.